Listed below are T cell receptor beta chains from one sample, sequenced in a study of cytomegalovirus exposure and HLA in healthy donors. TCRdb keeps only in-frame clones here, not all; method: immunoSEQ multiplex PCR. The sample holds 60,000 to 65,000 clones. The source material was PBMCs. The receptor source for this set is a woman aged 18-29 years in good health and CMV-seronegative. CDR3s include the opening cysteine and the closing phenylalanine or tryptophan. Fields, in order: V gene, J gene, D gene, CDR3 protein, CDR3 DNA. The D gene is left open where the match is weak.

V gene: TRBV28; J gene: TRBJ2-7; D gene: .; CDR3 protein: CASSLRQGGLYEQYF; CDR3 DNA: TGTGCCAGCAGTTTAAGGCAGGGAGGTTTGTACGAGCAGTACTTC
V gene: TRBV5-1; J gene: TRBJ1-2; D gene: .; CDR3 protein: CASSYGSGPTDYGYTF; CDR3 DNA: TGCGCCAGCAGCTACGGTTCTGGGCCTACGGACTATGGCTACACCTTC
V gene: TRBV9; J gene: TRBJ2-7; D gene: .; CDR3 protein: CASSNTYEQYF; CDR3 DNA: TGTGCCAGCAGCAATACCTACGAGCAGTACTTC
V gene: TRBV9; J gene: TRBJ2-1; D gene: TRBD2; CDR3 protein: CASSPSGGAHEQFF; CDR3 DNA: TGTGCCAGCAGCCCTAGCGGGGGGGCTCATGAGCAGTTCTTC
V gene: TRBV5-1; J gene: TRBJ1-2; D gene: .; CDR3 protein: CASSQGNSYGYTF; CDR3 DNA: TGCGCCAGCAGTCAGGGAAACTCTTATGGCTACACCTTC
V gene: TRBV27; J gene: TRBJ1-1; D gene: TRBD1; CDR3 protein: CASAPTGGNTEAFF; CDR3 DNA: TGTGCCAGCGCCCCTACAGGGGGGAACACTGAAGCTTTCTTT
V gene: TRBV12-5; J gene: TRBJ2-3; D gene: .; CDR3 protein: CASGPTTRVSTDTQYF; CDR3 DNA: TGTGCTAGTGGTCCAACTACCAGGGTTAGCACAGATACGCAGTATTTT
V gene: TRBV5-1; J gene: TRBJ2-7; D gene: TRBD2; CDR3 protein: CASRRTSGGAVPYEQYF; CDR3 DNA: TGCGCCAGCAGACGCACTAGCGGGGGGGCCGTACCCTACGAGCAGTACTTC
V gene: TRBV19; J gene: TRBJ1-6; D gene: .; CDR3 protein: CASSERRHNSPLHF; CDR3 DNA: TGTGCCAGTAGCGAGCGGCGCCATAATTCACCCCTCCACTTT
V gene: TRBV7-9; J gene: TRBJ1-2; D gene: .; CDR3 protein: CASSLEGDGYTF; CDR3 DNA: TGTGCCAGCAGCTTAGAAGGGGATGGCTACACCTTC
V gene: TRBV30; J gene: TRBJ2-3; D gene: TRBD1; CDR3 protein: CAWGKGQSWDTQYF; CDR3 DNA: TGTGCCTGGGGAAAGGGACAGTCCTGGGATACGCAGTATTTT
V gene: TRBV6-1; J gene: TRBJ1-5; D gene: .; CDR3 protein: CASIRESNQPQHF; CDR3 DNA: TGTGCCAGCATCCGGGAAAGCAATCAGCCCCAGCATTTT
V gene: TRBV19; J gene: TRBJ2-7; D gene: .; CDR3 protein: CASSIVWEETYEQYF; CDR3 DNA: TGTGCCAGTAGTATAGTGTGGGAGGAAACCTACGAGCAGTACTTC
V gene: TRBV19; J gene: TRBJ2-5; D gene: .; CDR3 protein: CASSTYRGMQTQYF; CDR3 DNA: TGTGCCAGTAGTACTTATCGGGGAATGCAGACCCAGTACTTC
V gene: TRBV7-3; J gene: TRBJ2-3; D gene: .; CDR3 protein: CASSPTTGSTDTQYF; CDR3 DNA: TGTGCCAGCAGCCCGACGACAGGAAGCACAGATACGCAGTATTTT
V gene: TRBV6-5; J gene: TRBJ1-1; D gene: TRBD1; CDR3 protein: CASGIAGGYAFF; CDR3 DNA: TGTGCCAGCGGAATTGCAGGGGGCTACGCTTTCTTT
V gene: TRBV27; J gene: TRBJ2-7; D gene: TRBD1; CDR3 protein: CASSPGTGGEAYEQYF; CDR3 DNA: TGTGCCAGCAGTCCGGGGACAGGGGGCGAAGCCTACGAGCAGTACTTC
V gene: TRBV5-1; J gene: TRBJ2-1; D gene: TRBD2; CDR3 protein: CASSQNGLAGGNEQFF; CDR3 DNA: TGCGCCAGCAGCCAAAACGGACTAGCGGGGGGCAATGAGCAGTTCTTC
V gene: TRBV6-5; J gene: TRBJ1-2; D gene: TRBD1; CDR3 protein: CASSYGTANYGYTF; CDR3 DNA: TGTGCCAGCAGTTACGGGACAGCTAACTATGGCTACACCTTC
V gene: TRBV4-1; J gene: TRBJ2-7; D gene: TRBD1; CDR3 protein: CASSQVQGATYEQYF; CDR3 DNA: TGCGCCAGCAGCCAAGTTCAGGGGGCTACCTACGAGCAGTACTTC
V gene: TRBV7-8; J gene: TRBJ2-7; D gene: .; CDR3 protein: CASSPSYEQYF; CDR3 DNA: TGTGCCAGCAGCCCTTCCTACGAGCAGTACTTC
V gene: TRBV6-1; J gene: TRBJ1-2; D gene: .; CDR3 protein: CASSAQPRQTGYTF; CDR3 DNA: TGTGCCAGCAGTGCCCAACCCCGACAGACTGGCTACACCTTC
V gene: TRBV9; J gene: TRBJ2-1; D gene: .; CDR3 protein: CASSVGSVNEQFF; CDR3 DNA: TGTGCCAGCAGCGTAGGGTCGGTGAATGAGCAGTTCTTC
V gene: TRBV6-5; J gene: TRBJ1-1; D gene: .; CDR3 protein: CASSPPDSWDTEAFF; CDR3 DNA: TGTGCCAGCAGTCCACCGGACAGCTGGGACACTGAAGCTTTCTTT
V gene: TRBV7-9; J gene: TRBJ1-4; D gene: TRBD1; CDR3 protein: CASSGGDRGYEKLFF; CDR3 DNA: TGTGCCAGCAGCGGAGGGGACAGGGGATATGAAAAACTGTTTTTT
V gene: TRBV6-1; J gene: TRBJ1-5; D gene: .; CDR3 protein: CASMRENNQPQHF; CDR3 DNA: TGTGCCAGCATGCGGGAGAACAATCAGCCCCAGCATTTT
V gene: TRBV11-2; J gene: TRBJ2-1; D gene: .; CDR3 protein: CASSWGAGGNEQFF; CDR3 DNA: TGTGCCAGCAGCTGGGGGGCAGGGGGCAATGAGCAGTTCTTC
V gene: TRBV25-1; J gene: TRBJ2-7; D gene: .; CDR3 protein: CASSAAPGREAYEQYF; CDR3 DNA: TGTGCCAGCAGTGCCGCCCCTGGCAGGGAAGCCTACGAGCAGTACTTC
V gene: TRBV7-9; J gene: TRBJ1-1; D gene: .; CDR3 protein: CASSFRGGTEAFF; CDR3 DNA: TGTGCCAGCAGCTTCCGAGGAGGCACTGAAGCTTTCTTT
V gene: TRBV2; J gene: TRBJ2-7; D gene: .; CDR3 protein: CASSEGGYEQYF; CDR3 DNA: TGTGCCAGCAGTGAAGGAGGCTACGAGCAGTACTTC
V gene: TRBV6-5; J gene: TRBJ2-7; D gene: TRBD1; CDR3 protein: CASSLWTGGFYEQYF; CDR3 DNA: TGTGCCAGCAGCTTATGGACAGGGGGATTCTACGAGCAGTACTTC
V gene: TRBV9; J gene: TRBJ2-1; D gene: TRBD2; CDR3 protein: CASSLRLSGSSYNEQFF; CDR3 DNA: TGTGCCAGCAGCTTACGACTAAGCGGGAGCTCCTACAATGAGCAGTTCTTC
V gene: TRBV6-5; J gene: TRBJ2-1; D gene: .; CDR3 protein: CASSYSSTSSYNEQFF; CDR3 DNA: TGTGCCAGCAGTTACTCGTCAACGAGCTCCTACAATGAGCAGTTCTTC
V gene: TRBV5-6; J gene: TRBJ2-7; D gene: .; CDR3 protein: CASSPTVINEQYF; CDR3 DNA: TGTGCCAGCAGCCCCACCGTTATCAACGAGCAGTACTTC
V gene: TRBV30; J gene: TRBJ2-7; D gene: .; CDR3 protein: CAWTPGLTYEQYF; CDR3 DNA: TGTGCCTGGACCCCAGGACTCACCTACGAGCAGTACTTC
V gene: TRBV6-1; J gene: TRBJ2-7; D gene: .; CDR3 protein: CASSESGSYEQYF; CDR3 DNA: TGTGCCAGCAGTGAGTCAGGCTCCTACGAGCAGTACTTC
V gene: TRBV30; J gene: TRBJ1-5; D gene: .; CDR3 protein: CAWAHRGNQPQHF; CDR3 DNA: TGTGCCTGGGCCCACCGAGGAAATCAGCCCCAGCATTTT
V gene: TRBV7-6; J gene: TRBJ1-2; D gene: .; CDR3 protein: CASSVESGERDGYTF; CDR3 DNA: TGTGCCAGCAGCGTCGAATCAGGGGAGAGGGATGGCTACACCTTC
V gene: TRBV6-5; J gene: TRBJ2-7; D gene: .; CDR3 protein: CASSQQGTEQYF; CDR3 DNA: TGTGCCAGCAGCCAACAGGGCACCGAGCAGTACTTC
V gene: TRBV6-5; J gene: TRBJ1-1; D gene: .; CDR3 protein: CASSYSQGTEAFF; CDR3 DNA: TGTGCCAGCAGTTACTCACAGGGCACTGAAGCTTTCTTT
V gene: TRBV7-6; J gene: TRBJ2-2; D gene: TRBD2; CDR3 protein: CASSSIAGGPAGELFF; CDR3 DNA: TGTGCCAGCAGTTCCATAGCGGGGGGGCCGGCCGGGGAGCTGTTTTTT
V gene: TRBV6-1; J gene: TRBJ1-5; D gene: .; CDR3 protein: CASSTGMASNQPQHF; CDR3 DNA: TGTGCCAGCAGTACAGGGATGGCTAGCAATCAGCCCCAGCATTTT
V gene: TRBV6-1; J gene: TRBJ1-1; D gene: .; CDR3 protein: CASSEEGGYDEAFF; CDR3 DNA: TGTGCCAGCAGTGAAGAGGGGGGGTACGACGAAGCTTTCTTT
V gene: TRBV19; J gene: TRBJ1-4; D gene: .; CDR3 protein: CASSLSEDSSTNEKLFF; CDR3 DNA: TGTGCCAGTAGTTTGTCCGAGGACAGTTCAACTAATGAAAAACTGTTTTTT
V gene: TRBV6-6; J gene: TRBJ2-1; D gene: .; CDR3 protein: CASDGGRNEQFF; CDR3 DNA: TGTGCCAGCGACGGGGGGCGTAATGAGCAGTTCTTC